The next 23 T cell receptor beta chains were all read from a single sample in a study of PD-L1 blockade in urothelial cancer. Repertoires were generated with immunoSEQ multiplex PCR, while TCRdb's copy carries only in-frame clones and drops some. The data show about 51,000 clones, with more than 75% seen just once and 2% to 2.5% held by the top ten. Time point of the sample: peripheral blood 6 weeks after treatment start. Material: PBMCs, obtained around atezolizumab (anti-PD-L1) treatment. The receptors originated from a man between 60 and 75 years old with urothelial cancer.

V is TRBV9 and J is TRBJ1-1, with 7 bases fitting TRBD1. Trimming removed 0 bases from V and 5 bases from J; junction bases left unmatched: 7. CDR3 length: 15 amino acids. Germline CDR1 is SGDLS and CDR2 is YYNGEE. The CDR3 reads CASSVAEGARTEAFF. CDR3 bases: TGTGCCAGCAGCGTAGCTGAGGGGGCTCGGACTGAAGCTTTCTTT.

This chain uses TRBV19 with TRBJ1-1, with 10 bases matching TRBD1. This CDR3 is 14 amino acids long. Looked up from germline, CDR1 is LNHDA and CDR2 is SQIVND (reference sequence). V shed 5 bases, J shed 3 bases, and the junction held 3 bases outside the gene matches. In DNA, the CDR3 is TGTGCCAGTAGTCTCGACAGGGGGCACACTGAAGCTTTCTTT. Its translation: CASSLDRGHTEAFF.

V and J are TRBV5-1 and TRBJ2-3; 7 bases agree with TRBD1. V was clipped by 0 bases and J by 3 bases; unmatched bases: 7. CDR3 length: 16 residues. CDR1 is SGHRS and CDR2 is YFSETQ in the germline V gene. CDR3 sequence reads: CASSLDTGVQTDTQYF. DNA of the CDR3: TGCGCCAGCAGCTTGGACACAGGGGTCCAAACAGATACGCAGTATTTT.

The chain employs TRBV6-1 and TRBJ1-2; tentative D call: TRBD1 (5 bases). The germline V gene has CDR1 MNHNS and CDR2 SASEGT. The length of the CDR3 is 15 residues. V lost 2 bases to trimming and J lost 5 bases, with 15 bases between them. The chain's CDR3 is CASSESLGAGYGYTF. The CDR3 nucleotides read TGTGCCAGCAGTGAAAGTCTAGGGGCCGGATATGGCTACACCTTC.

This rearrangement joins TRBV7-2 to TRBJ2-1; 7 bases line up with TRBD2. After removal of 0 bases from V and 3 bases from J, the junction contained 5 bases not matched to a gene. Germline lookup yields CDR1 SGHTA and CDR2 FQGNSA. The CDR3 is 16 amino acids. As DNA, the CDR3 is TGTGCCAGCAGCTTAGCGTCTAGCGGAGTCTACAATGAGCAGTTCTTC. Translated: CASSLASSGVYNEQFF.

This chain connects TRBV6-5 to TRBJ2-5, with 13 bases lining up with TRBD2. This CDR3 is built from 15 residues. J gave up 4 bases and V 6 bases, and 5 bases lay outside the gene matches. Germline V gives CDR1 MNHEY, CDR2 SVGAGI. Here the CDR3 reads CASSRRTSGRETQYF. CDR3 coding DNA: TGTGCCAGCAGCCGTAGGACTAGCGGGAGAGAGACCCAGTACTTC.

The rearrangement links TRBV5-8 to TRBJ2-3; 11 nucleotides align to TRBD2. From germline, CDR1 is SGHTS and CDR2 YDEGEE. The CDR3 runs to 16 residues. V lost 0 bases and J lost 6; bases outside the gene matches: 6. CDR3 region: CASSLGLAGGTDTQYF. The CDR3, as DNA: TGTGCCAGCAGCTTGGGTTTAGCGGGAGGGACGGATACGCAGTATTTT.

V and J are TRBV30 and TRBJ2-3; unclear D gene. The CDR3 runs to 13 residues. V lost 5 bases to trimming and J lost 0 bases, with 9 bases between them. CDR1 and CDR2 from the germline V gene are GTSNPN and SVGIG (reference sequence). CDR3 sequence reads: CAWGPSSTDTQYF. In DNA, the CDR3 is TGTGCCTGGGGCCCATCTAGCACAGATACGCAGTATTTT.

This clone was seen once. The V gene is TRBV5-1, the J gene TRBJ2-5, with TRBD1 as a possible D gene (6 bases). The CDR3 runs 15 residues. Trimming removed 5 bases from V and 3 bases from J, with 17 bases in between. Germline CDR1 is SGHRS and CDR2 is YFSETQ. In DNA form, the CDR3 reads TGCGCCAGCAGTATACAATTGGACAGTAAAGAGACCCAGTACTTC. This gives the protein CASSIQLDSKETQYF.

V and J are TRBV2 and TRBJ1-2; TRBD1 matches at 7 bases. With V trimmed by 9 bases and J by 9 bases, 4 bases remained unmatched. Germline lookup yields CDR1 SNHLY and CDR2 FYNNEI. The CDR3 is made up of 10 amino acids. This chain's CDR3 is CARDRDRYTF. Written as DNA, the CDR3 is TGTGCCAGAGACAGGGACCGCTACACCTTC.

The V gene is TRBV11-3, the J gene TRBJ1-1; D unclear. The CDR3 is made up of 12 amino acids. Trimming took off 0 bases at V and 8 bases at J, with 7 bases between the two ends. Germline assignment: CDR1 SGHNT and CDR2 YENEEA. The CDR3 protein is CASSLDGFEAFF. The CDR3 nucleotides are TGTGCCAGCAGCTTAGACGGTTTCGAAGCTTTCTTT.

This rearrangement joins TRBV5-6 to TRBJ1-2; TRBD1 is a possible D gene (5 bases). CDR1 is SGHDT, CDR2 YYEEEE, per germline. This CDR3 region has 13 residues. V lost 4 bases, J lost 5 bases, and 12 bases lay in between. The CDR3 spells CASSPGRGYGYTF. For the CDR3, the DNA is TGTGCCAGCAGCCCAGGGCGGGGGTATGGCTACACCTTC.

V is TRBV5-5 and J is TRBJ2-7, with a weak D call TRBD1 (6 bases). CDR3 size: 14 residues. The ends were cut back, 0 bases at V and 3 bases at J, with 10 bases in the middle. Germline V gives CDR1 SGHKS, CDR2 YYEKEE (reference sequence). The CDR3 DNA sequence: TGTGCCAGCAGCTTGGCCAGGGGCTACTACGAGCAGTACTTC. Protein product: CASSLARGYYEQYF.

The chain links TRBV7-9 to TRBJ2-2; TRBD2 aligns across 9 bases. J gave up 1 base and V 5 bases, and 2 bases lay outside the gene matches. This CDR3 spans 15 amino acids. Germline V gene sequence: CDR1 SEHNR, CDR2 FQNEAQ (reference sequence). This CDR3 is CASSVTSGNTGELFF. The DNA for the CDR3 is TGTGCCAGCAGCGTGACTAGCGGGAACACCGGGGAGCTGTTTTTT.

The J gene is TRBJ2-5, the V gene TRBV30; TRBD1 might be the D (6 bases). The length of the CDR3 is 14 residues. Trimming shortened V by 1 base and J by 5 bases, and 14 bases separated the two germline ends. From germline, CDR1 is GTSNPN and CDR2 SVGIG (reference sequence). The CDR3 sequence is CAWSAGQLGETQYF. DNA of the CDR3: TGTGCCTGGAGTGCCGGACAGTTGGGGGAGACCCAGTACTTC.

A few counts support this clone. The chain couples TRBV19 to TRBJ1-1, with D maybe TRBD1 (6 bases). Germline values: CDR1 LNHDA, CDR2 SQIVND (reference sequence). Deletions cut 0 bases from V and 2 bases from J, with 7 bases between. The CDR3 covers 14 residues. This CDR3 reads CASSIETGNTEAFF. Written as DNA, the CDR3 is TGTGCCAGTAGTATAGAGACAGGCAACACTGAAGCTTTCTTT.

J is TRBJ1-3 and V is TRBV5-1, with 7 bases aligning to TRBD1. The CDR3 loop spans 13 amino acids. The germline gives CDR1 SGHRS, CDR2 YFSETQ. Trimming cost V 3 bases and J 7 bases; bases outside gene matches: 4. The CDR3 bases are TGCGCCAGCAGCTCCTCAGGGGGTAACACCATATATTTT. Protein sequence: CASSSSGGNTIYF. Looking up the rest from reference TRBV5-1 and TRBJ1-3 gives the full variable domain: KAGVTQTPRYLIKTRGQQVTLSCSPISGHRSVSWYQQTPGQGLQFLFEYFSETQRNKGNFPGRFSGRQFSNSRSEMNVSTLELGDSALYLCASSSSGGNTIYFGEGSWLTVV.

The chain links TRBV11-3 to TRBJ2-3; D is uncertain. The germline V gene encodes CDR1 SGHNT and CDR2 YENEEA. This CDR3 spans 17 amino acids. Between the trimmed V and J ends, which lost 0 bases and 4 bases, there was a span of 17 bases. In DNA, the CDR3 is TGTGCCAGCAGCTTAGATTCTACGAGCGCCCGCCCAGATACGCAGTATTTT. It encodes CASSLDSTSARPDTQYF.

This clone was picked up one time. The chain uses TRBV19 and TRBJ1-2; D might be TRBD1 (6 bases). Germline-derived CDR1 and CDR2 are LNHDA and SQIVND (reference sequence). This CDR3 has 14 amino acids. Trimming shortened V by 2 bases and J by 7 bases, and 14 bases separated the two germline ends. DNA for the CDR3: TGTGCCAGTAGTATACCATATACAGGGTTTGGCTACACCTTC. Amino acid sequence: CASSIPYTGFGYTF.

In its sample, this clone was seen a few times. V and J are TRBV4-1 and TRBJ2-7; 9 bases map to TRBD2. Germline-derived CDR1 and CDR2 are MGHRA and YSYEKL. The CDR3 spans 15 residues. V shed 6 bases, J shed 6 bases, and the junction held 12 bases outside the gene matches. The CDR3 bases are TGCGCCAGCAGTTTAAATAGCGGGAGTTACGGCGAGCAGTACTTC. It yields the protein CASSLNSGSYGEQYF.

The rearrangement links TRBV5-1 to TRBJ1-4; D unclear. This CDR3 spans 14 amino acids. The germline CDR1 and CDR2 sequences are SGHRS and YFSETQ. Trimming shortened V by 0 bases and J by 4 bases, and 7 bases separated the two germline ends. DNA for the CDR3: TGCGCCAGCAGCTTGGGTAGCCATAATGAAAAACTGTTTTTT. As protein: CASSLGSHNEKLFF.

This clone was observed once. The chain is built from TRBV11-2 and TRBJ2-5; D remains ambiguous. Trimming left V 5 bases short and J 1 base short, with 5 bases between. Germline lookup yields CDR1 SGHAT and CDR2 FQNNGV. The CDR3 extends over 12 amino acids. The CDR3 sequence: CASSAVQETQYF. Written as DNA, the CDR3 is TGTGCCAGCAGCGCGGTCCAAGAGACCCAGTACTTC.

V is TRBV6-4 and J is TRBJ2-2, with 7 bases identical to TRBD1. V lost 3 bases and J lost 6; bases outside the gene matches: 7. This CDR3 contains 15 residues. CDR1 and CDR2 from the germline V gene are MRHNA and SNTAGT. In nucleotides, the CDR3 is TGTGCCAGCAGTGAAGGGACAGTTGGGGCCGGGGAGCTGTTTTTT. Protein product: CASSEGTVGAGELFF.